Presented here are 7 T cell receptor beta chains from one specimen sequenced in a study of identical twins. TCRdb independently ran MiXCR on the 5' RACE reads; one entry per CDR3 protein. The table shows under 300,000 distinct CDR3 sequences, with approximately 8.3% occurring only once. This sample also belongs to another study, concerning yellow fever vaccine responses in identical twins.

The specimen was CD8+ T cells sorted from blood. These receptors all come from a woman younger than 35 in good health.

This clonotype was picked up a small number of times. The V call is TRBV15, the J call TRBJ2-2, with D possibly being TRBD2 (6 bases). The CDR3 runs 15 residues. Germline V gives CDR1 LNHNV, CDR2 YYDKDF (reference sequence). Trimming removed 6 bases at V and 1 base at J, with 12 bases between. CDR3 region: CATRGWRENTGELFF. CDR3 coding DNA: TGTGCCACCAGAGGCTGGCGGGAGAACACCGGGGAGCTGTTTTTT.

This clonotype was counted many times. The rearrangement uses TRBV12-3 or TRBV12-4 and TRBJ2-3; 12 bases are shared with TRBD2. CDR3 size: 15 residues. Trimming at V came to 5 bases and at J to 2 bases, leaving 2 bases not matched to a gene. CDR3 region: CASSGLAGSTDTQYF. The CDR3 coding sequence is TGTGCCAGCAGTGGACTAGCGGGGTCCACAGATACGCAGTATTTT.

At least ten counts were recorded for this clonotype. The chain links TRBV28 to TRBJ2-7, with D possibly called TRBD1 or TRBD2 (5 bases each). Germline assignment: CDR1 MDHEN and CDR2 SYDVKM. V gave up 6 bases and J gave up 4 bases, with 13 bases separating them. CDR3 size: 13 residues. This CDR3 reads CASRGTAEYEQYF. DNA of the CDR3: TGTGCCAGCAGGGGGACGGCAGAGTACGAGCAGTACTTC.

This clonotype came up a few times. The rearrangement joins TRBV7-9 to TRBJ2-2; D perhaps matches TRBD1 (7 bases). Germline values: CDR1 SEHNR, CDR2 FQNEAQ (reference sequence). Trimming left V 5 bases short and J 7 bases short, with 11 bases between. The CDR3 contains 13 residues. CDR3 bases: TGTGCCAGCAGCGCCAGGGGGGACGGGGAGCTGTTTTTT. It codes for CASSARGDGELFF.

This clonotype was seen a few times. The rearrangement joins TRBV9 to TRBJ2-3, with TRBD1 matching 7 bases. This CDR3 contains 15 residues. The V gene's germline CDR1 is SGDLS and CDR2 YYNGEE. V lost 4 bases, J lost 2 bases, and 7 bases stayed unmatched. The DNA of the CDR3 is TGTGCCAGCAGCTACAGGGGAGCCCCCACAGATACGCAGTATTTT. Translation gives CASSYRGAPTDTQYF.

The V call is TRBV9, the J call TRBJ2-2; 10 bases match TRBD1. V gave up 4 bases and J gave up 5 bases; unmatched junction bases: 14. Looked up from germline, CDR1 is SGDLS and CDR2 is YYNGEE. The CDR3 totals 18 residues. The CDR3 sequence: CASSPTGQGVGVTGELFF. The CDR3 DNA reads TGTGCCAGCAGCCCAACCGGACAGGGGGTCGGGGTTACCGGGGAGCTGTTTTTT.

This clonotype showed up many times. The chain employs TRBV7-2 and TRBJ2-1, with D tentatively TRBD1 (5 bases). The CDR3 totals 16 residues. The germline V gene has CDR1 SGHTA and CDR2 FQGNSA. Between the trimmed V and J ends, which lost 4 bases and 4 bases, there was a span of 17 bases. CDR3 residues: CASSSWGLRRYNEQFF. The CDR3 nucleotides are TGTGCCAGCAGCTCATGGGGCCTCCGGAGATACAATGAGCAGTTCTTC.